This T cell receptor (beta chain) comes out of a study of blood T cells in healthy people across ages. Turning to this clonotype: Its antigen is unknown.

A J-beta primer mix and a sample-barcoded 5' primer were used in a second PCR of roughly 6 to 12 cycles. In TCRdb, the 5' RACE reads were re-called with MiXCR into one record per CDR3 protein. The data contain about 800,000 distinct CDR3 sequences, about 62% of them seen just once; the ten biggest clones take up approximately 23%. Donors each provided 7.5 to 10 milliliters of peripheral blood. Study-wide results and caveats: Roughly linearly, TCR beta diversity per million T cells fell as age increased.

The sequenced material came from blood. This sequence was found in a man in his thirties or forties in good health.

CDR3 DNA sequence: TGTGCCAGCAGCTCGACGGAGTCGGGCGCCTCGTACTACGAGCAGTACTTC. Its protein is CASSSTESGASYYEQYF. This sequence joins TRBV13 and TRBJ2-7; D gene unclear. With 4 bases removed from V and 3 bases from J, the gap between germline ends came to 22 bases. The CDR3 consists of 17 residues. From germline, CDR1 is PRHDT and CDR2 FYEKMQ (reference sequence).